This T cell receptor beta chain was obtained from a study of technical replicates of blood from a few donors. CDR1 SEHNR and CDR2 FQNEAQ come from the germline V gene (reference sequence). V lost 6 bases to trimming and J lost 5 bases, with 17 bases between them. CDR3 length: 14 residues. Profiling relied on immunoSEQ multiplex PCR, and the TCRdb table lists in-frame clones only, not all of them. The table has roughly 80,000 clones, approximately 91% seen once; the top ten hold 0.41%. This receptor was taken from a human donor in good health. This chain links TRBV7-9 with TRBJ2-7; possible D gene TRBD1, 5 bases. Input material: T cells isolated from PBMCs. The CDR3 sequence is CASRSAGNAHEQYF. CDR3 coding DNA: TGTGCCAGCAGGTCGGCAGGGAATGCTCACGAGCAGTACTTC.